The clone carrying this T cell receptor (beta chain) was observed at least ten times. The junction and the germline gene differ at one end; a read error may be behind it. RNA transcripts gave rise to amplified TCR beta CDR3 regions. HTBI primers were employed in a first-round RT-PCR of the TCR CDR3. TCRdb redid the calling of the multiplex PCR reads with MiXCR, one entry per CDR3 protein. The sample holds 640,000 or so distinct CDR3 sequences, over 12% seen once. Using around 10 ml of fresh peripheral blood, PBMCs were prepared. The entry originates in a study of T cells in Graves' hyperthyroidism and ophthalmopathy. The sequencing input was blood. The sequence came from a woman aged 35 to 49 with Graves' ophthalmopathy.

This CDR3 reads CASRATSANTEALF. In DNA, the CDR3 is TGTGCCAGCCGTGCCACCTCGGCGAACACTGAAGCTCTCTTT. This chain links TRBV6-1 with TRBJ1-1; unclear D gene. The CDR3 runs 14 residues. Germline V gene sequence: CDR1 MNHNS, CDR2 SASEGT.